The present T cell receptor beta chain was sequenced within a study of neurological immune-mediated disorders. TCRdb independently ran MiXCR on the 5' RACE reads; one entry per CDR3 protein. The top ten hold about 3% of the sample, which has under 80,000 distinct CDR3 sequences, around 5.2% seen once. The CDR3 contains 14 residues. Germline V lookup: CDR1 DFQATT, CDR2 SNEGSKA (reference sequence). Trimming shortened V by 5 bases and J by 0 bases, and 11 bases separated the two germline ends. At least ten counts were recorded for this clonotype. This TCR came from a woman aged 25 to 39 with multiple sclerosis. The chain recombines TRBV20-1 with TRBJ2-4; no definite D call. The source material was PBMCs. DNA of the CDR3: TGCAGTGCTCCGGAGTTACTAGCCAAAAACATTCAGTACTTC. Protein: CSAPELLAKNIQYF.